A selection of T cell receptor beta chains follows, all from one sample in a study of identical twins. MiXCR was run by TCRdb on the 5' RACE reads, yielding one entry per CDR3 protein. The sample holds under 500,000 distinct CDR3 sequences, 14% seen once. These data also featured in a second study, about yellow fever vaccine responses in identical twins.

The sample comprised CD4+ T cells sorted from blood. All receptors come from a woman between 18 and 29 years old in good health. Each CDR3 is given with its conserved first and last residue. A D gene is named only where the DNA matches it firmly. Size values are once, few and many counts, or a class for expanded clones, and some rows have none.

TRBV5-1	TRBD1	-	TRBJ2-2	CASRPRDRENTGELFF	TGCGCCAGCCGCCCCCGAGACAGGGAGAACACCGGGGAGCTGTTTTTT
TRBV11-2	TRBD1	-	TRBJ1-2	CASSPQGQGASLTGGYTF	TGTGCCAGCAGCCCACAGGGACAGGGGGCGTCCCTTACGGGCGGCTACACCTTC
TRBV5-1	-	few	TRBJ2-1	CASRGAHEQFF	TGCGCCAGCCGAGGGGCCCATGAGCAGTTCTTC
TRBV7-2	TRBD1	many	TRBJ2-7	CASSRGTGSYEQYF	TGTGCCAGCAGCCGGGGGACAGGGTCATACGAGCAGTACTTC
TRBV7-6	-	many	TRBJ2-7	CASSLKVGSYEQYF	TGTGCCAGCAGCTTAAAGGTCGGCTCCTACGAGCAGTACTTC
TRBV4-3	TRBD1	-	TRBJ2-3	CASSQDTGQGLTDTQYF	TGCGCCAGCAGCCAAGATACGGGACAGGGACTCACAGATACGCAGTATTTT
TRBV27	-	few	TRBJ1-4	CASRTGVPNEKLFF	TGTGCCAGCAGAACTGGGGTCCCAAATGAAAAACTGTTTTTT
TRBV6-1	-	few	TRBJ2-3	CASSEASGLYTQYF	TGTGCCAGCAGTGAAGCGTCGGGATTGTATACGCAGTATTTT
TRBV28	-	few	TRBJ2-1	CASRPDAGRNEQFF	TGTGCCAGCAGGCCTGACGCGGGGCGGAATGAGCAGTTCTTC
TRBV12-3/TRBV12-4	-	-	TRBJ1-6	CASSLIGGPDNSPLHF	TGTGCCAGCAGTTTGATAGGGGGGCCCGATAATTCACCCCTCCACTTT
TRBV12-3/TRBV12-4	TRBD1	-	TRBJ2-3	CASSGTGGAPSTDTQYF	TGTGCCAGCAGTGGGACAGGGGGCGCCCCTAGCACAGATACGCAGTATTTT
TRBV5-1	-	-	TRBJ1-2	CASSLGETRVYGYTF	TGCGCCAGCAGCTTGGGAGAAACAAGGGTCTATGGCTACACCTTC
TRBV2	-	many	TRBJ1-5	CASSPGRRQNQPQHF	TGTGCCAGCAGCCCGGGGAGGCGACAGAATCAGCCCCAGCATTTT
TRBV18	-	few	TRBJ1-3	CASSPAIGQFSGNTIYF	TGTGCCAGCTCACCGGCCATCGGGCAGTTCTCTGGAAACACCATATATTTT
TRBV7-2	-	many	TRBJ2-5	CASSLHPGKGTQYF	TGTGCCAGCAGCTTACACCCTGGCAAGGGGACCCAGTACTTC
TRBV7-9	-	many	TRBJ2-1	CASSLGSHNEQFF	TGTGCCAGCAGCTTAGGTTCCCACAATGAGCAGTTCTTC
TRBV6-5	-	-	TRBJ2-1	CASTGRGYEQFF	TGTGCCAGCACGGGCAGGGGCTATGAGCAGTTCTTC
TRBV18	-	-	TRBJ1-3	CASSPPGAPSGNTIYF	TGTGCCAGCTCACCACCAGGGGCCCCCTCTGGAAACACCATATATTTT
TRBV13	TRBD1	few	TRBJ2-5	CASSRDYRGETQYF	TGTGCCAGCAGTCGGGATTACAGGGGGGAGACCCAGTACTTC
TRBV2	-	few	TRBJ2-7	CASSTQRGRRGSYEQYF	TGTGCCAGCAGTACACAAAGGGGGAGAAGGGGCTCCTACGAGCAGTACTTC
TRBV9	TRBD1	-	TRBJ2-7	CASSAGQGLRYEQYF	TGTGCCAGCAGCGCCGGACAGGGGTTGAGGTACGAGCAGTACTTC
TRBV28	TRBD1	-	TRBJ2-3	CASEPGQNTDTQYF	TGTGCCAGCGAACCGGGACAGAACACAGATACGCAGTATTTT
TRBV15	-	many	TRBJ2-2	CATSRAASGEAGELFF	TGTGCCACCAGCAGAGCGGCCTCCGGGGAGGCCGGGGAGCTGTTTTTT
TRBV19	TRBD1	few	TRBJ2-7	CASSPRTGLYAEQYF	TGTGCCAGTAGTCCCCGGACAGGACTCTACGCCGAGCAGTACTTC
TRBV5-1	TRBD1	-	TRBJ1-5	CASSLGDRIGQPQHF	TGCGCCAGCAGCTTGGGGGACAGGATCGGACAGCCCCAGCATTTT
TRBV11-2	-	-	TRBJ2-7	CASSLVSRISGYEQYF	TGTGCCAGCAGCTTAGTTTCACGTATTAGTGGGTACGAGCAGTACTTC
TRBV10-3	-	few	TRBJ2-3	CAISGGGPGTDTQYF	TGTGCCATCAGTGGGGGGGGGCCAGGCACAGATACGCAGTATTTT
TRBV29-1	-	many	TRBJ2-2	CSVLGANTGELFF	TGCAGCGTTCTGGGGGCGAACACCGGGGAGCTGTTTTTT
TRBV5-1	-	many	TRBJ2-7	CASSLTGTFADEQYF	TGCGCCAGCAGCTTAACAGGTACCTTTGCGGACGAGCAGTACTTC
TRBV29-1	-	many	TRBJ1-1	CSVGIHPLNTEAFF	TGCAGCGTTGGGATCCACCCTTTGAACACTGAAGCTTTCTTT
TRBV6-5	-	-	TRBJ2-3	CASSNRGLRGADTQYF	TGTGCCAGCAGTAACAGGGGACTAAGGGGGGCAGATACGCAGTATTTT
TRBV5-6	-	many	TRBJ2-2	CASSASTGAGELFF	TGTGCCAGCAGCGCCTCGACGGGGGCCGGGGAGCTGTTTTTT
TRBV20-1	-	-	TRBJ2-1	CSAYRDRTYNEQFF	TGCAGTGCTTACAGAGACAGGACCTACAATGAGCAGTTCTTC
TRBV5-1	-	many	TRBJ1-1	CASTVTSGFEAFF	TGCGCCAGCACCGTCACTTCGGGATTTGAAGCTTTCTTT
TRBV7-2	-	once	TRBJ2-7	CASSLRRSLGEQYF	TGTGCCAGCAGCCTTAGACGAAGCCTGGGGGAGCAGTACTTC
TRBV6-2/TRBV6-3	TRBD2	many	TRBJ2-1	CASLPQGGLAGYNEQFF	TGTGCCAGCCTACCTCAGGGGGGACTAGCGGGATACAATGAGCAGTTCTTC
TRBV30	TRBD1	-	TRBJ1-2	CAWRDGTGGLNGYTF	TGTGCCTGGAGGGACGGGACAGGGGGCTTGAATGGCTACACCTTC
TRBV6-8	-	-	TRBJ2-5	CANVRKEPYF	TGTGCCAACGTAAGGAAAGAGCCGTACTTC
TRBV4-3	TRBD1	few	TRBJ2-7	CASSQGIGTGTYEQYF	TGCGCCAGCAGCCAAGGCATCGGGACAGGAACCTACGAGCAGTACTTC
TRBV20-1	TRBD2	few	TRBJ2-7	CSASSGGAAGREYF	TGCAGTGCTTCAAGCGGGGGGGCCGCCGGAAGGGAGTACTTC
TRBV7-9	TRBD2	-	TRBJ2-1	CASSPATSGVVNEQFF	TGTGCCAGCAGCCCTGCGACTAGCGGGGTAGTCAATGAGCAGTTCTTC
TRBV7-2	TRBD1	many	TRBJ1-4	CASSLAGGGTTNEKLFF	TGTGCCAGCAGCTTAGCAGGGGGCGGGACAACTAATGAAAAACTGTTTTTT
TRBV9	-	-	TRBJ2-3	CASSTAQGRTDTQYF	TGTGCCAGCAGCACGGCGCAGGGGCGCACAGATACGCAGTATTTT
TRBV12-3/TRBV12-4	-	few	TRBJ1-2	CASSLAHYGYTF	TGTGCCAGCAGTTTAGCCCACTATGGCTACACCTTC
TRBV5-1	-	few	TRBJ2-5	CASSAGGQSETQYF	TGCGCCAGCAGCGCTGGGGGGCAGTCAGAGACCCAGTACTTC
TRBV11-2	-	few	TRBJ2-5	CASSSGTGYQETQYF	TGTGCCAGCAGCTCGGGAACTGGGTACCAAGAGACCCAGTACTTC
TRBV30	-	-	TRBJ2-6	CAWSTLGKSFGANVLTF	TGTGCCTGGAGTACACTAGGGAAAAGCTTTGGGGCCAACGTCCTGACTTTC
TRBV3-1	-	many	TRBJ2-6	CASSQNSGANVLTF	TGTGCCAGCAGCCAGAACTCTGGGGCCAACGTCCTGACTTTC
TRBV7-2	-	few	TRBJ2-7	CASGGTTHYEQYF	TGTGCCAGCGGAGGGACAACCCACTACGAGCAGTACTTC
TRBV29-1	-	-	TRBJ2-7	CSVVSTYEQYF	TGCAGCGTCGTCTCAACCTACGAGCAGTACTTC
TRBV4-1	TRBD1	few	TRBJ1-5	CASSQEGQGAGQPQHF	TGCGCCAGCAGCCAAGAGGGACAGGGGGCAGGACAGCCCCAGCATTTT
TRBV27	TRBD2	-	TRBJ2-1	CASMAASGGGSNEQFF	TGTGCCAGCATGGCTGCGTCGGGGGGGGGCTCCAATGAGCAGTTCTTC
TRBV12-5	TRBD1	-	TRBJ2-2	CASGFLQGAANTGELFF	TGTGCTAGTGGTTTCCTACAGGGGGCAGCGAACACCGGGGAGCTGTTTTTT
TRBV28	-	-	TRBJ1-6	CASSRRRGFSPLHF	TGTGCCAGCAGCCGAAGGAGGGGATTCTCACCCCTCCACTTT
TRBV14	TRBD1	-	TRBJ2-3	CASSRLGRGLGADTQYF	TGTGCCAGCAGCCGACTGGGAAGGGGGCTGGGCGCAGATACGCAGTATTTT
TRBV11-2	TRBD2	-	TRBJ2-3	CASSSNLAGGPLDTQYF	TGTGCCAGCAGCTCGAATCTAGCGGGGGGACCTTTAGATACGCAGTATTTT
TRBV24-1	-	-	TRBJ2-7	CATSDFLGYEQYF	TGTGCCACCAGTGATTTTCTCGGCTACGAGCAGTACTTC
TRBV10-2	-	once	TRBJ2-5	CASSVSPKTGRETQYF	TGCGCCAGCAGTGTATCCCCCAAAACAGGGAGGGAGACCCAGTACTTC
TRBV27	-	-	TRBJ2-3	CASSIPRGSRGYTQYF	TGTGCCAGCAGCATACCCCGGGGGTCCCGCGGGTATACGCAGTATTTT